This T cell receptor (beta chain) originates from a study of a mutant IDH1 vaccine in newly diagnosed glioma. Study summary: Treated patients, averaging about 40 years, were roughly 62% male and about 38% female. Earlier care involved radiotherapy, temozolomide, or both, and the majority received both. Notes on the study in general: Altogether, around 95% of patients exhibited vaccine-induced immune responses.

As for this clone: Its cognate antigen is unknown.

As for time point: baseline, week 1 (first vaccination visit). This sample's treatment: pre-vaccination baseline after standard-of-care therapy. New WHO grade 3 or 4 IDH1-mutant, ATRX-lost astrocytomas were present in all donors. The CDR3 has 13 amino acids. Generated by immunoSEQ multiplex PCR, the TCRdb table keeps only in-frame clones and is missing some. This sample carries 75,000 to 100,000 clones, around 80% of them seen once, and the ten largest clones take around 5%. The starting material was PBMCs, obtained from a glioma patient treated with radiotherapy, temozolomide or both. The chain joins TRBV1 to TRBJ2-7; whether TRBD2, the table's D call, matches the DNA was not checked. TRBV1 corresponds to a pseudogene. This receptor was taken from a man between 35 and 55 years old with glioma. Some clones in this sample may be carry-over from other donors' samples. The CDR3 nucleotides read TGCACCAGCAGCCAACGGGGGGACCACGAGCAGTACTTC. Encoded protein: CTSSQRGDHEQYF.